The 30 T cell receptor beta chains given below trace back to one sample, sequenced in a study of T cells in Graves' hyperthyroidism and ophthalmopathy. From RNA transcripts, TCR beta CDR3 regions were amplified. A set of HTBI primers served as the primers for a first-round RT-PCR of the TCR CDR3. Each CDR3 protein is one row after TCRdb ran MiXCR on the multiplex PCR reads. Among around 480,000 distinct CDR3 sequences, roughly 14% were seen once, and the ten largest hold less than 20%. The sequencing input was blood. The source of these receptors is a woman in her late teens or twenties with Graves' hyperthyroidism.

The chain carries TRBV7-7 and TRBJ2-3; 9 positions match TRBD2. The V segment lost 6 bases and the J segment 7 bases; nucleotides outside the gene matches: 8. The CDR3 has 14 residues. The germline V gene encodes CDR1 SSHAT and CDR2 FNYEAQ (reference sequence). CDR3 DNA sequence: TGTGCCAGCAGTCTTAGCGGGAGAACGAATACGCAGTATTTT. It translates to CASSLSGRTNTQYF. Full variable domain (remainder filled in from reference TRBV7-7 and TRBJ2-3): GAGVSQSPRYKVTKRGQDVTLRCDPISSHATLYWYQQALGQGPEFLTYFNYEAQPDKSGLPSDRFSAERPEGSISTLTIQRTEQRDSAMYRCASSLSGRTNTQYFGPGTRLTVL.

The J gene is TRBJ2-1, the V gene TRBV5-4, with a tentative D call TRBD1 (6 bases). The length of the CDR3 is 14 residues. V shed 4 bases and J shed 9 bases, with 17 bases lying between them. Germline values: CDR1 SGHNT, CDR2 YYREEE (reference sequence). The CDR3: CASSPDWEQGEQFF. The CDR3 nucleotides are TGTGCCAGCAGCCCGGACTGGGAACAGGGTGAGCAGTTCTTC. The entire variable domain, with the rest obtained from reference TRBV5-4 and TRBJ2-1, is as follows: ETGVTQSPTHLIKTRGQQVTLRCSSQSGHNTVSWYQQALGQGPQFIFQYYREEENGRGNFPPRFSGLQFPNYSSELNVNALELDDSALYLCASSPDWEQGEQFFGPGTRLTVL.

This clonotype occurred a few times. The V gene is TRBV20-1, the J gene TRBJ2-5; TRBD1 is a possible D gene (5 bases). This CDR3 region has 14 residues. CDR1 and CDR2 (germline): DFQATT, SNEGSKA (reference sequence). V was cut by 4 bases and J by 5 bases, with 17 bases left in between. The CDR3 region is CSANFDNPGETQYF. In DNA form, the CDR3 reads TGCAGTGCTAACTTCGACAACCCAGGGGAGACCCAGTACTTC.

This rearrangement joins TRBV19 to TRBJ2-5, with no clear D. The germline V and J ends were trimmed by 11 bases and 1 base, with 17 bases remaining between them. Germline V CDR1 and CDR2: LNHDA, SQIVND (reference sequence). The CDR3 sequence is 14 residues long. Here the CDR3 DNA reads TGTGCCTCCAATAGGGCGAAGACCCAAGAGACCCAGTACTTC. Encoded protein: CASNRAKTQETQYF. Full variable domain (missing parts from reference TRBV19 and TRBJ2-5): DGGITQSPKYLFRKEGQNVTLSCEQNLNHDAMYWYRQDPGQGLRLIYYSQIVNDFQKGDIAEGYSVSREKKESFPLTVTSAQKNPTAFYLCASNRAKTQETQYFGPGTRLLVL.

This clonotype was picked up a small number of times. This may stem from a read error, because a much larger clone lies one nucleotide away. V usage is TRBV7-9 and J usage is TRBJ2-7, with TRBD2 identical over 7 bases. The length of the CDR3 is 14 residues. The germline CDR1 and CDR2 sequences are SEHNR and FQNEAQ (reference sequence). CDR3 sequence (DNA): TGTGCCGGCAGCTTACCTAGCGGAGCTATGGAGCAGTACTTC. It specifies CAGSLPSGAMEQYF.

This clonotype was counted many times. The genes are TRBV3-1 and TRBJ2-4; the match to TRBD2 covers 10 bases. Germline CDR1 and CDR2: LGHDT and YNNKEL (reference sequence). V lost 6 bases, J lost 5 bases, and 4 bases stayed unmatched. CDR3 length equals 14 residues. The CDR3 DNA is TGTGCCAGCAGTTACAGCGGGAGGGAAAACATTCAGTACTTC. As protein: CASSYSGRENIQYF.

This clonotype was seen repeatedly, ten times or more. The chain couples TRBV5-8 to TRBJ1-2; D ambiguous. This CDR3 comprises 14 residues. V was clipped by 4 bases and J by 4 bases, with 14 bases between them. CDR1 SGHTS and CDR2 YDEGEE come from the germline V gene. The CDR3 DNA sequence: TGTGCCAGCAGCCGGGAAAGGCAGAGCTATGGCTACACCTTC. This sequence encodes CASSRERQSYGYTF. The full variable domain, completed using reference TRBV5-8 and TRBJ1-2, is EAGVTQSPTHLIKTRGQQATLRCSPISGHTSVYWYQQALGLGLQFLLWYDEGEERNRGNFPPRFSGRQFPNYSSELNVNALELEDSALYLCASSRERQSYGYTFGSGTRLTVV.

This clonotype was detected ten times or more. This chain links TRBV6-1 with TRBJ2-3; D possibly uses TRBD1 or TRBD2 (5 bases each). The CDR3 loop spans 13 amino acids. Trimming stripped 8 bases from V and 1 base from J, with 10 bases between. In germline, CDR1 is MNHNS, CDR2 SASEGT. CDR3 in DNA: TGTGCCAGCTTGGGGCGGGGCACAGATACGCAGTATTTT. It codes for CASLGRGTDTQYF.

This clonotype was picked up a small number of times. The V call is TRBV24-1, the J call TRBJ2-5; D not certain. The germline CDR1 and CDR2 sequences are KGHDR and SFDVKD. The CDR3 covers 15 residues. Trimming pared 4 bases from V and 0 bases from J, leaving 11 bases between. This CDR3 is CATSETTRDQETQYF. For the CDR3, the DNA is TGTGCCACCAGTGAGACGACTCGGGACCAAGAGACCCAGTACTTC.

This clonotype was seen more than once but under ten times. The CDR3 sequence is CASRGFIPGTEAFF. CDR3 coding DNA: TGTGCCAGTAGGGGGTTTATACCGGGCACTGAAGCTTTCTTT. The chain couples TRBV19 to TRBJ1-1; D not resolved. Germline V gives CDR1 LNHDA, CDR2 SQIVND (reference sequence). V dropped 6 bases and J dropped 4 bases, with 15 bases sitting between them. CDR3 length: 14 amino acids.

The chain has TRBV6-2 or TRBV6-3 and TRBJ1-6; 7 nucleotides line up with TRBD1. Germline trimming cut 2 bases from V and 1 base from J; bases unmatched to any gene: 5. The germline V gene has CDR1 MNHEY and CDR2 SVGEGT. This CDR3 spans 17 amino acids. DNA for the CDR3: TGTGCCAGCAGTTACGGTGACAGGGCTTCCTATAATTCACCCCTCCACTTT. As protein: CASSYGDRASYNSPLHF.

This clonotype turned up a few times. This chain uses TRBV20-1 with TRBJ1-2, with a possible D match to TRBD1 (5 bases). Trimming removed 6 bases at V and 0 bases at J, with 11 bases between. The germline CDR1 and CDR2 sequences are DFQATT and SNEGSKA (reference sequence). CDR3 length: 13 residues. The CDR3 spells CSAPATANYGYTF. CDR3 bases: TGCAGTGCCCCCGCGACAGCTAACTATGGCTACACCTTC.

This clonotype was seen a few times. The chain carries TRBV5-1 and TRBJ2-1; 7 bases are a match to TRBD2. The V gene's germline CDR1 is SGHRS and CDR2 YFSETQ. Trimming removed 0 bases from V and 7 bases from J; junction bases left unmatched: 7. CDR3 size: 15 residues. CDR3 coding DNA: TGCGCCAGCAGCTTGGCCGCGGGAGCTAAAAATGAGCAGTTCTTC. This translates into CASSLAAGAKNEQFF.

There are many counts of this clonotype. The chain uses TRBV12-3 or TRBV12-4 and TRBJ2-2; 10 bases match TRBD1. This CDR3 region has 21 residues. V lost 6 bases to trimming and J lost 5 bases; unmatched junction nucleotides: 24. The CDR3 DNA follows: TGTGCCAGCAGCCCCTGGGCGAGGACGAGAACCGGGACAGGGGAAACCGGGGAGCTGTTTTTT. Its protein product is CASSPWARTRTGTGETGELFF.

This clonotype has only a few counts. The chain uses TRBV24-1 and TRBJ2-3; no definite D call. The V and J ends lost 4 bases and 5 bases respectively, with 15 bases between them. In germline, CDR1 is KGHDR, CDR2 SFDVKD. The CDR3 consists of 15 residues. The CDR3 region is CATSELGLRGDTQYF. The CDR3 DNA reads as TGTGCCACCAGTGAGTTAGGTCTCAGAGGAGATACGCAGTATTTT.

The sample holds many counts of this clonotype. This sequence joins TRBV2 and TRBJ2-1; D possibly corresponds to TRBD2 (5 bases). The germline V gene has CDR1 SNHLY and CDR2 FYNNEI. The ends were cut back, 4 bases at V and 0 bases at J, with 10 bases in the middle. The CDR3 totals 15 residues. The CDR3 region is CASSAAGSSYNEQFF. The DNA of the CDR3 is TGTGCCAGCAGTGCCGCGGGTAGCTCCTACAATGAGCAGTTCTTC. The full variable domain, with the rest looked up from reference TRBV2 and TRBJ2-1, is EPEVTQTPSHQVTQMGQEVILRCVPISNHLYFYWYRQILGQKVEFLVSFYNNEISEKSEIFDDQFSVERPDGSNFTLKIRSTKLEDSAMYFCASSAAGSSYNEQFFGPGTRLTVL.

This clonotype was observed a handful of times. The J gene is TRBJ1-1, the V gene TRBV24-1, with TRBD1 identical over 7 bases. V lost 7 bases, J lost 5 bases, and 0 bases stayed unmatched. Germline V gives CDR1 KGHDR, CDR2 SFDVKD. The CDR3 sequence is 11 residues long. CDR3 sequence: CATRQGTEAFF. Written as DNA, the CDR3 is TGTGCCACCAGACAGGGGACTGAAGCTTTCTTT.

CDR3 region: CASKSGQGKGNEQFF. DNA for the CDR3: TGTGCCAGCAAGTCGGGACAGGGAAAGGGGAATGAGCAGTTCTTC. J is TRBJ2-1 and V is TRBV5-4; 9 bases map to TRBD1. Germline loops: CDR1 SGHNT, CDR2 YYREEE (reference sequence). J gave up 7 bases and V 6 bases, and 11 bases lay outside the gene matches. CDR3 length equals 15 residues.

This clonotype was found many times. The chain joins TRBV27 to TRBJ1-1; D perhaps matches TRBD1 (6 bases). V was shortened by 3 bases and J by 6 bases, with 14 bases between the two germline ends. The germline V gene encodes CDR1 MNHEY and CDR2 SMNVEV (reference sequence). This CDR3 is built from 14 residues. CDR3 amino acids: CASSFISGGAEAFF. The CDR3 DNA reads TGTGCCAGCAGTTTCATCAGTGGGGGCGCTGAAGCTTTCTTT.

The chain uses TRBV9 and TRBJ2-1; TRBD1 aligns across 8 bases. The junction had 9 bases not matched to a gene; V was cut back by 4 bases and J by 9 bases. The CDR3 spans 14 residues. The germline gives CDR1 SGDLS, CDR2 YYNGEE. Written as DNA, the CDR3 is TGTGCCAGCAGCCCAGGGGGCTCTCGGGGTGAGCAGTTCTTC. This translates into CASSPGGSRGEQFF.

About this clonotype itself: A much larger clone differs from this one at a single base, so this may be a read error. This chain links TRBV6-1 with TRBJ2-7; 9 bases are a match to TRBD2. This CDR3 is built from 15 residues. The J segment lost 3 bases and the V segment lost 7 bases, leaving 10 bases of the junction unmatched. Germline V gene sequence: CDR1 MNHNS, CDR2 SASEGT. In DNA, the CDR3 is TGTGCCAGCACCCAAGTGACTAGCGGCCGCTACGAGCAGTACTTC. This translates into CASTQVTSGRYEQYF.

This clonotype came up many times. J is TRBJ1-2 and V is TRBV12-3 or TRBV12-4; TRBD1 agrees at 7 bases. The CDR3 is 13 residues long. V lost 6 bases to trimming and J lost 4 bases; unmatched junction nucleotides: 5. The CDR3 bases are TGTGCCAGCAGATCAGACAGGGCCTATGGCTACACCTTC. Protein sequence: CASRSDRAYGYTF.

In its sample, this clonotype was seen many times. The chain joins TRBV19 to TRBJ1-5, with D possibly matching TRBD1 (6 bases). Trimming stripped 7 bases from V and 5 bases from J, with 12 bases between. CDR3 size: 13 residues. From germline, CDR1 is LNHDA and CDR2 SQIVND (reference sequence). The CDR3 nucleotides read TGTGCCAGTATCGGCAGGGGCTATCAGCCCCAGCATTTT. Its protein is CASIGRGYQPQHF.

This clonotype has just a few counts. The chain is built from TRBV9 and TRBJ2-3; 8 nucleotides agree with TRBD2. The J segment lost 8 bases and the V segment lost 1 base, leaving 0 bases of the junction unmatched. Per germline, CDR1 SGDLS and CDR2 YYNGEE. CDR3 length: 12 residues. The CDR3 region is CASSVSGSTQYF. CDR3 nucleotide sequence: TGTGCCAGCAGCGTAAGCGGGAGTACGCAGTATTTT.

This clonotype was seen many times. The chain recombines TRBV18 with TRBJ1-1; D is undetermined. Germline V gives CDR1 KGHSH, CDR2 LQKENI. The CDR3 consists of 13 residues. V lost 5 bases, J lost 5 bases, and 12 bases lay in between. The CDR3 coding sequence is TGTGCCAGCTCAGCCGGAGGTCAGACTGAAGCTTTCTTT. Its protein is CASSAGGQTEAFF. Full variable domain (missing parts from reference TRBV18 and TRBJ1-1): NAGVMQNPRHLVRRRGQEARLRCSPMKGHSHVYWYRQLPEEGLKFMVYLQKENIIDESGMPKERFSAEFPKEGPSILRIQQVVRGDSAAYFCASSAGGQTEAFFGQGTRLTVV.

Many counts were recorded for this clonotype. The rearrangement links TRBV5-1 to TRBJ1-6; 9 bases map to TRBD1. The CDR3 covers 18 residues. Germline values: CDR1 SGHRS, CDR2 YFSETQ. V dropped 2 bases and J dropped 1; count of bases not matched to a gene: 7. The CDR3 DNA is TGCGCCAGCAGCTTTGCCTCACAGGGGGCATCCTATAATTCACCCCTCCACTTT. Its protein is CASSFASQGASYNSPLHF.

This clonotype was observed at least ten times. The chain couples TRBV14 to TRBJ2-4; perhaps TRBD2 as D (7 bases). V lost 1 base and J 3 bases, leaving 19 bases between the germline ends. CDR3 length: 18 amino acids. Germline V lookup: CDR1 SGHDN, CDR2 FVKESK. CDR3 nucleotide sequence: TGTGCCAGCAGCCAAGGCGGGGGCGGGAGACTGAGCAAAAACATTCAGTACTTC. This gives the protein CASSQGGGGRLSKNIQYF.

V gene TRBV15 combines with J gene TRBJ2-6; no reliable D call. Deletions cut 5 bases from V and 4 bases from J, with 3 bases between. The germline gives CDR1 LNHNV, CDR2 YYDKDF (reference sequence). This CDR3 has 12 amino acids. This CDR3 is CATSPGANVLTF. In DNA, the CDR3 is TGTGCCACCAGCCCGGGGGCCAACGTCCTGACTTTC.

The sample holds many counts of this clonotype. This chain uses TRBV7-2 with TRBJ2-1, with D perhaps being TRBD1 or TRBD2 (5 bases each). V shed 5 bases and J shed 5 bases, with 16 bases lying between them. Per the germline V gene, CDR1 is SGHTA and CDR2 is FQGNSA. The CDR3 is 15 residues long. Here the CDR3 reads CASSTLPGRHNEQFF. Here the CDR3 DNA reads TGTGCCAGCAGCACGTTACCGGGACGACACAATGAGCAGTTCTTC.

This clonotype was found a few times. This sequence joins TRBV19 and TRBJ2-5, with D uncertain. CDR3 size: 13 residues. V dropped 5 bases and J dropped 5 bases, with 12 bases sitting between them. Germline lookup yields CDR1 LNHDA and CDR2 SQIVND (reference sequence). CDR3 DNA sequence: TGTGCCAGTAGTGCCAACCTCCGGGAGACCCAGTACTTC. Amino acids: CASSANLRETQYF.